The 21 T cell receptor beta chains listed next were all sequenced from one sample in a study of CD8 T cells in ankylosing spondylitis. Study results and limitations: There was a TCR beta motif, made of several highly homologous variants, that appeared characteristic of ankylosing spondylitis blood.

These TCRs are of unknown antigen specificity. TCRdb reanalysed the 5' RACE reads using MiXCR and keeps one entry per CDR3 protein. The table has 700,000 to 850,000 distinct CDR3 sequences, about 11% seen once; the top ten hold approximately 0.46%. The specimen was blood, either unsorted or a sorted T cell fraction (not recorded which). The source of these receptors is a male donor with ankylosing spondylitis.

The rearrangement links TRBV5-1 to TRBJ2-2, with D tentatively TRBD2 (7 bases). The CDR3 loop spans 16 amino acids. Looked up from germline, CDR1 is SGHRS and CDR2 is YFSETQ. Trimming took off 1 base at V and 0 bases at J, with 10 bases between the two ends. The CDR3 coding sequence is TGCGCCAGCAGCTTGATAGGGGGGGCGAACACCGGGGAGCTGTTTTTT. It translates to CASSLIGGANTGELFF.

This clonotype showed up many times. This chain connects TRBV20-1 to TRBJ2-7, with D perhaps TRBD1 (5 bases). The CDR3 is 10 residues long. Germline V CDR1 and CDR2: DFQATT, SNEGSKA (reference sequence). Trimming removed 4 bases at V and 9 bases at J, with 10 bases between. The DNA for the CDR3 is TGCAGTGCTACCAGACAGTCGCAGTACTTC. It is translated as CSATRQSQYF.

The chain recombines TRBV15 with TRBJ2-7, with TRBD2 matching over 11 bases. Germline CDR1 LNHNV, CDR2 YYDKDF (reference sequence). The CDR3 spans 16 residues. After removal of 2 bases from V and 4 bases from J, the junction contained 7 bases not matched to a gene. CDR3 amino acids: CATSRFTSGSLYEQYF. In DNA, the CDR3 is TGTGCCACCAGCAGATTCACTAGCGGGAGTTTGTACGAGCAGTACTTC.

The rearrangement joins TRBV7-2 to TRBJ1-3; D gene unclear. The CDR3 has 13 residues. V was trimmed by 0 bases and J by 8 bases, leaving 8 bases between them. From germline, CDR1 is SGHTA and CDR2 FQGNSA. CDR3 protein: CASSLALRDTIYF. CDR3 DNA sequence: TGTGCCAGCAGCTTAGCCCTAAGAGACACCATATATTTT.

The V and J genes are TRBV20-1 and TRBJ2-3, with 10 positions matching TRBD2. Germline loops: CDR1 DFQATT, CDR2 SNEGSKA (reference sequence). The CDR3 contains 13 residues. V was pared by 6 bases and J by 4 bases, with 4 bases of the junction left unmatched. CDR3 sequence reads: CSAKSGGADTQYF. The CDR3 coding sequence is TGCAGTGCAAAGAGCGGGGGGGCAGATACGCAGTATTTT.

The chain couples TRBV18 to TRBJ2-7, with TRBD1 as a possible D gene (5 bases). Between the trimmed V and J ends, which lost 3 bases and 7 bases, there was a span of 25 bases. This CDR3 is built from 17 residues. Germline V gene sequence: CDR1 KGHSH, CDR2 LQKENI. In nucleotides, the CDR3 is TGTGCCAGCTCACCGTCCAGGACCAGGTTTGCCCCAGGGGAGCAGTACTTC. Amino acids: CASSPSRTRFAPGEQYF.

This clonotype was seen more than once but under ten times. The chain uses TRBV29-1 and TRBJ1-1; D call uncertain. The CDR3 consists of 11 residues. Germline V gene data show CDR1 as SQVTM and CDR2 as ANQGSEA. The V and J ends lost 5 bases and 2 bases respectively, with 6 bases between them. The chain's CDR3 is CSVWVNTEAFF. DNA of the CDR3: TGCAGCGTTTGGGTTAACACTGAAGCTTTCTTT.

This clonotype was found a few times. The V call is TRBV6-5, the J call TRBJ2-7; D gene ambiguous. This CDR3 has 14 residues. Germline assignment: CDR1 MNHEY and CDR2 SVGAGI. Trimming pared 2 bases from V and 0 bases from J, leaving 8 bases between. The CDR3 here is CASSYGLSSYEQYF. The CDR3, as DNA: TGTGCCAGCAGTTACGGGCTTAGCTCCTACGAGCAGTACTTC.

The chain joins TRBV5-1 to TRBJ2-1, with a possible D match to TRBD1 (6 bases). This CDR3 comprises 12 residues. Trimming took 2 bases from V and 14 from J, leaving 14 bases between them. CDR1 is SGHRS, CDR2 YFSETQ, per germline. The CDR3 region is CASSFSGAAKFF. The CDR3 region has the DNA TGCGCCAGCAGCTTTTCAGGGGCTGCGAAGTTCTTC.

This clonotype appeared a few times. V gene TRBV3-1 combines with J gene TRBJ2-7; D is unclear. The length of the CDR3 is 14 residues. Germline V gives CDR1 LGHDT, CDR2 YNNKEL (reference sequence). Trimming left V 3 bases short and J 0 bases short, with 9 bases between. CDR3 sequence: CASSHLPSSYEQYF. The CDR3, as DNA: TGTGCCAGCAGCCACTTGCCGAGCTCCTACGAGCAGTACTTC.

The chain combines TRBV20-1 with TRBJ2-4, with TRBD2 identical over 8 bases. CDR1 and CDR2 from the germline V gene are DFQATT and SNEGSKA (reference sequence). V shed 7 bases, J shed 1 base, and the junction held 6 bases outside the gene matches. CDR3 length equals 14 residues. The CDR3 protein is CSVRSGGAKNIQYF. CDR3 sequence (DNA): TGCAGTGTTCGGTCGGGGGGGGCCAAAAACATTCAGTACTTC.

This clonotype was seen ten or more times. The chain carries TRBV10-3 and TRBJ1-1; D is perhaps TRBD1 (5 bases). Germline CDR1 reads ENHRY; CDR2 reads SYGVKD. Trimming took 6 bases from V and 5 from J, leaving 10 bases between them. CDR3 size: 12 residues. The CDR3 protein is CAIRARATEAFF. Written as DNA, the CDR3 is TGTGCCATCAGGGCCAGGGCGACTGAAGCTTTCTTT.

This clonotype was detected many times. J is TRBJ2-5 and V is TRBV29-1; 7 nucleotides line up with TRBD1. This CDR3 comprises 15 residues. V was pared by 6 bases and J by 5 bases, with 15 bases of the junction left unmatched. Germline assignment: CDR1 SQVTM and CDR2 ANQGSEA. In DNA form, the CDR3 reads TGCAGCGTCAAGACAGGGTCATTTGGAGTCGAGACCCAGTACTTC. It is translated as CSVKTGSFGVETQYF.

This clonotype was picked up a small number of times. V and J are TRBV6-6 and TRBJ2-2; D unclear. V was cut by 8 bases and J by 3 bases, with 10 bases left in between. The length of the CDR3 is 13 residues. Per germline, CDR1 MNHNY and CDR2 SVGAGI (reference sequence). The CDR3 bases are TGTGCCAGCGGATCTTCCGACACCGGGGAGCTGTTTTTT. Translating gives CASGSSDTGELFF.

Only a few counts were recorded for this clonotype. The rearrangement links TRBV27 to TRBJ2-3; D is perhaps TRBD1 or TRBD2 (5 bases each). V was trimmed by 5 bases and J by 2 bases, leaving 11 bases between them. The CDR3 sequence is 14 residues long. The V gene's germline CDR1 is MNHEY and CDR2 SMNVEV (reference sequence). The chain's CDR3 is CASSDGDHTDTQYF. CDR3 coding DNA: TGTGCCAGCAGTGACGGGGACCACACAGATACGCAGTATTTT.

This clonotype was found many times. The V gene is TRBV20-1, the J gene TRBJ2-7, with TRBD2 matching 7 bases. V lost 0 bases, J lost 3 bases, and 2 bases stayed unmatched. CDR1 and CDR2 from the germline V gene are DFQATT and SNEGSKA (reference sequence). This CDR3 has 13 residues. As DNA, the CDR3 is TGCAGTGCTAGAGATCCGGGAGGCTACGAGCAGTACTTC. Translation gives CSARDPGGYEQYF.

This clonotype turned up a few times. The chain joins TRBV5-1 to TRBJ2-1; a weak D match, TRBD2 (5 bases). This CDR3 spans 17 amino acids. The V end lost 1 base, the J end lost 0 bases, and 14 bases lay between the germline ends. Germline lookup yields CDR1 SGHRS and CDR2 YFSETQ. The CDR3 protein is CASSLLSTTHSYNEQFF. The CDR3 nucleotides are TGCGCCAGCAGCTTGCTATCGACTACTCACTCCTACAATGAGCAGTTCTTC.

This clonotype was seen only a few times. The chain carries TRBV5-1 and TRBJ2-7; 9 positions match TRBD1. The CDR3 has 15 amino acids. CDR1 is SGHRS, CDR2 YFSETQ, per germline. After removal of 4 bases from V and 4 bases from J, the junction contained 9 bases not matched to a gene. DNA of the CDR3: TGCGCCAGCAGCCGAGAGGGACAGGGAACGTACGAGCAGTACTTC. This gives the protein CASSREGQGTYEQYF.

In its sample, this clonotype was seen many times. This chain joins TRBV6-5 and TRBJ2-7, with unresolved D. The CDR3 runs 16 residues. Germline-derived CDR1 and CDR2 are MNHEY and SVGAGI. Trimming pared 2 bases from V and 1 base from J, leaving 15 bases between. The CDR3 DNA is TGTGCCAGCAGTTACGACCTCAGCATGGGGTCCTACGAGCAGTACTTC. It specifies CASSYDLSMGSYEQYF.

J is TRBJ1-4 and V is TRBV29-1; no clear D. In germline, CDR1 is SQVTM, CDR2 ANQGSEA. V was clipped by 7 bases and J by 3 bases, with 9 bases between them. This CDR3 has 12 amino acids. This CDR3 reads CSGGTANEKLFF. The CDR3 nucleotides are TGCAGCGGCGGAACAGCTAATGAAAAACTGTTTTTT.

The chain recombines TRBV4-3 with TRBJ2-7; 9 positions match TRBD1. Trimming cost V 1 base and J 5 bases; bases outside gene matches: 12. Germline V gene sequence: CDR1 LGHNA, CDR2 YSLEER. The CDR3 covers 17 residues. DNA of the CDR3: TGCGCCAGCAGCCAAGGCCGACCGGGACAGGGAAGGAACGAGCAGTACTTC. Translation gives CASSQGRPGQGRNEQYF.